Here is one TCR beta chain with its context. The antigen remains undetermined. Sequencing of TCR beta was performed on blood CD8+ and CD4+ T cells. Through negative isolation, CD4+ and CD8+ T cells were obtained, while TEMRA cells were enriched using FACS. The V and J ends lost 2 bases and 6 bases respectively, with 5 bases between them. The CDR3 covers 12 residues. CDR1 and CDR2 from the germline V gene are KGHDR and SFDVKD. The RNA, 0.5 to 1 ug, was put through reverse transcription using random hexamers. TCR beta CDR3 was amplified by immunoSEQ multiplex PCR. This amplification extended across 54 Vbeta and 13 Jbeta segments. TCRdb re-analysed the immunoSEQ multiplex PCR reads in MiXCR, keeping a single row per CDR3 protein. Of more than 75,000 distinct CDR3 sequences listed, roughly 94% are singletons. The source of the sample is a study of CD8 T cells in Susac syndrome. Study outcomes and limitations: An acknowledgment was made by the study that its TCR sequencing and HLA analysis involved relatively few individuals.

The sample taken for sequencing was CD8+ T cells from PBMCs. The clonotype comes from a human donor in good health. The chain has TRBV24-1 and TRBJ2-3; D gene uncertain. CDR3 coding DNA: TGTGCCACCAGTGATTCTGTCGATACGCAGTATTTT. This sequence encodes CATSDSVDTQYF.